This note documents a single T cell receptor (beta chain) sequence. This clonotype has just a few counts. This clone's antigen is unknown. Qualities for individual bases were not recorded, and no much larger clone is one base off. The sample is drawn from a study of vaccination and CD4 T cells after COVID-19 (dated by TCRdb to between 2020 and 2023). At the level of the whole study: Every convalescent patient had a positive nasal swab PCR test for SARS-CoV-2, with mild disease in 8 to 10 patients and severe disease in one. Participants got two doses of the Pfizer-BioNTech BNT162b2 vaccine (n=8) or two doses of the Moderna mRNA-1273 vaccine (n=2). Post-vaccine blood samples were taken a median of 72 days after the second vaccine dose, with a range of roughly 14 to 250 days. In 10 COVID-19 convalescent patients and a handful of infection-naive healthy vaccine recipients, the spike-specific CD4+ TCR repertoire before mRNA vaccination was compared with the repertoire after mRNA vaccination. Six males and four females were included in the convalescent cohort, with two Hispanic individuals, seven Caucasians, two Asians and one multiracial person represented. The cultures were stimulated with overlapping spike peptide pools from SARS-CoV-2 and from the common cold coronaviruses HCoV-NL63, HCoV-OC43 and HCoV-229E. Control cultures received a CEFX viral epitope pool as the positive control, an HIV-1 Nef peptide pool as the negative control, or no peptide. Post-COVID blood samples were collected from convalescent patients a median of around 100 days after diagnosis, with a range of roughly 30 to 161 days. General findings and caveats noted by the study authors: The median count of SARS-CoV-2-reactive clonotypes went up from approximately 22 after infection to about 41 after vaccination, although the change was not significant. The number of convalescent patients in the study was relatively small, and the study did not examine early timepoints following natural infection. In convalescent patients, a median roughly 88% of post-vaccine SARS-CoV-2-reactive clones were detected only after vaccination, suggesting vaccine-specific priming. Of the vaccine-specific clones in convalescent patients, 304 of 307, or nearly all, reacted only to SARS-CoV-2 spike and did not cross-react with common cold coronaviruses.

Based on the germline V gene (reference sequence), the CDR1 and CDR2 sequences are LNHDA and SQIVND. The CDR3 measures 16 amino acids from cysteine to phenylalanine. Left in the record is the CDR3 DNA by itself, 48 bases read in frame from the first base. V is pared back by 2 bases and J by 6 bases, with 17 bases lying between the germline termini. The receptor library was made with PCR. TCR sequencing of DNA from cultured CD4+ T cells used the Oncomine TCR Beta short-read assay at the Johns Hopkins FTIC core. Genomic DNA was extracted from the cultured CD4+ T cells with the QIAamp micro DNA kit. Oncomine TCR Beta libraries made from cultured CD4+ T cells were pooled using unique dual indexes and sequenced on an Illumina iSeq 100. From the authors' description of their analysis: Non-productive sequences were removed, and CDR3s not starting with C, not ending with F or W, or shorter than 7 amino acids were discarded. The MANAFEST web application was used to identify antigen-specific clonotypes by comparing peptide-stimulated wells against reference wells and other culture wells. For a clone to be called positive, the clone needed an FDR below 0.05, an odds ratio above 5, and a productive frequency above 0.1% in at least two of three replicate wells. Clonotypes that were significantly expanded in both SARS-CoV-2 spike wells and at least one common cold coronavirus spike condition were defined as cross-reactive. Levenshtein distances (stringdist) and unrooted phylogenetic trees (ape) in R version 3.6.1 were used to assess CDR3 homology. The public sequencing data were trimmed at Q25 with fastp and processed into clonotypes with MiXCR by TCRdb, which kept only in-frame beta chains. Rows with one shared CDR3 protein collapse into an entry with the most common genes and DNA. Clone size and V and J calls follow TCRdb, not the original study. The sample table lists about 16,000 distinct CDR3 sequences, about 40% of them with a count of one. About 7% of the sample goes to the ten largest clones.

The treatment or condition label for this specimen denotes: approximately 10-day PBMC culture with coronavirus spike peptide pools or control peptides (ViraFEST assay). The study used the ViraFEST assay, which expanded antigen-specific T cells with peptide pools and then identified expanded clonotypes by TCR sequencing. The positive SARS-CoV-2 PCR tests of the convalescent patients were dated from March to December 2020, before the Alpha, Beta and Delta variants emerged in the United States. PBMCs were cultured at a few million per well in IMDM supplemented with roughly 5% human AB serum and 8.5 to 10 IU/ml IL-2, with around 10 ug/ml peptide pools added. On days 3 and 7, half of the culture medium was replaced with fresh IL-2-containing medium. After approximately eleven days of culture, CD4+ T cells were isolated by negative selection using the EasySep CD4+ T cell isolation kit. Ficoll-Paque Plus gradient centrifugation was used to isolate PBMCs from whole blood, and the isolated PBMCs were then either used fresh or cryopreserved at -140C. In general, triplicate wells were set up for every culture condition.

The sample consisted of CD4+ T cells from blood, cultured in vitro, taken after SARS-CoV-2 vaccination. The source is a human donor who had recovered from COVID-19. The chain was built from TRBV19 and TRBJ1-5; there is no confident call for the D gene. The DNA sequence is TGTGCCAGTAGTATAAGTTATCTGGGAGAATTTCAGCCCCAGCATTTT. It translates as CASSISYLGEFQPQHF.